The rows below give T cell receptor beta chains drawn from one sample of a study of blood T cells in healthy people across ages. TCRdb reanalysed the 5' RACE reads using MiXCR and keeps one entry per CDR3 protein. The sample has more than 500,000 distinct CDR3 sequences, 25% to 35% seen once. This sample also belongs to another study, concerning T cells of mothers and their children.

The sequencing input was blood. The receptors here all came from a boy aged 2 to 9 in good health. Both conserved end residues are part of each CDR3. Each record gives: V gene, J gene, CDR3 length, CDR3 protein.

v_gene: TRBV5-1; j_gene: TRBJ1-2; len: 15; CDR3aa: CASSLDPGQRYGYTF
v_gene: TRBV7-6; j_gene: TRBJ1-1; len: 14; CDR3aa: CASSLATSNTEAFF
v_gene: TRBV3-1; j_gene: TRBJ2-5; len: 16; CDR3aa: CASSQDRGGGGETQYF
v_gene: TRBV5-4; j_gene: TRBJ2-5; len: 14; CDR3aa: CASSLGLSQETQYF
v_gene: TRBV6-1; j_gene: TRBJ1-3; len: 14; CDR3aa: CASSEFGAGNTIYF
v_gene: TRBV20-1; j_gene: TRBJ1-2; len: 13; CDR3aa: CSVGGTREGGYTF
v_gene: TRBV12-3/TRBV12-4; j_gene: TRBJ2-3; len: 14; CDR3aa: CASSWTSGRPTQYF
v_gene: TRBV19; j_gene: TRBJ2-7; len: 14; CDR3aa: CATSISGGSYEQYF
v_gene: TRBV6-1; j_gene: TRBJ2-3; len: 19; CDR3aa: CASRRGAHLAVPTPDTQYF
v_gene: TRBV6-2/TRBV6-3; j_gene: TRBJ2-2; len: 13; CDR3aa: CASTRPNTGELFF
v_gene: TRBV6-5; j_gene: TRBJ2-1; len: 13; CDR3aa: CASRRGVYNEQFF
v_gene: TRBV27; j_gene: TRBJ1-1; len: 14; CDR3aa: CASRSGGGFTEAFF
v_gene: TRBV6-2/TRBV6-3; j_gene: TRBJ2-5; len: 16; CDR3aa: CASSYTVRRRQETQYF
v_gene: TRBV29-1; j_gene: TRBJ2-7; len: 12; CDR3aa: CSVLPDHYEQYF
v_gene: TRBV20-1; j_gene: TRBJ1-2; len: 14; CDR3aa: CSASAVWGVWGYTF
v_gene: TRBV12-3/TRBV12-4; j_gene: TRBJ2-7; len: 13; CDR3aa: CASSSGRVHEQYF
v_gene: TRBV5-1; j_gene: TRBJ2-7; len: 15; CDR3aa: CASFPASDRPYEQYF
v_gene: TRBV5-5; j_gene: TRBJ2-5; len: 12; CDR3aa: CASSRAVETQYF
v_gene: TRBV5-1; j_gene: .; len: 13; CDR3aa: CASRDTERNEQYF
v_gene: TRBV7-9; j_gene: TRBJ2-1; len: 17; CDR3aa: CASSPRFVQSSYNEQFF
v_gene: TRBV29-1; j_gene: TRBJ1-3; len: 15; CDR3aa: CSVETGGNSGNTIYF
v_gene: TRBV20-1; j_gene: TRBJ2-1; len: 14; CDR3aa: CSARTGTLYNEQFF
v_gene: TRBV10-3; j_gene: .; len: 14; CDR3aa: CAISVATGGNEQFF
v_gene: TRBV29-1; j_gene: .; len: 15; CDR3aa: CGANVWGRNGNEQFF
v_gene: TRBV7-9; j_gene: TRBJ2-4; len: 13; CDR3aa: CASSPRGSDIQYF
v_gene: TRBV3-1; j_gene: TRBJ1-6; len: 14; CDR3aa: CASSLDGGQSPLHF
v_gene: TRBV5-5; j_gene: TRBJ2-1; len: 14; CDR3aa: CASRDARDYNEQFF
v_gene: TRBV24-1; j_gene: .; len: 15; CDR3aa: CATSEGTGVINEQFF
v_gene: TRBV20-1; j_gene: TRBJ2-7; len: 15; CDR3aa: CSASSMQDATREQYF
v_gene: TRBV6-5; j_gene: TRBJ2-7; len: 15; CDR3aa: CASSYDPGVRYEQYF
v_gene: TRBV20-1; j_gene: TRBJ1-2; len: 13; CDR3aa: CSAYLGGGNGYTF
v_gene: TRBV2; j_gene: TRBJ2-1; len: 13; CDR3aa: CASSGDTYNEQFF
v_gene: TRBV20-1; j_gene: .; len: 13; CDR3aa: CSASAGGEETQYF
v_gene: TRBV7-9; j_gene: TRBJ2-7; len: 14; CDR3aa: CASSAGTQPAEQYF
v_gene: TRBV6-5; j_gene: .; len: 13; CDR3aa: CASSRTDSYEQYF
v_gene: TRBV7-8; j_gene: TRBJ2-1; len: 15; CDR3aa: CASSLILAGINEQFF
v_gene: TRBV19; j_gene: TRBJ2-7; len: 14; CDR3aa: CASSMSGVEYEQYF
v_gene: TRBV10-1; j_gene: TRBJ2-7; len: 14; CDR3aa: CASSEDYSSYEQYF
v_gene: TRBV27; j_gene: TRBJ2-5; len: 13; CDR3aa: CASTPGPSGEQYF
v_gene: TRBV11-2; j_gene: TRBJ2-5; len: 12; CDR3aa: CASSSREWAQYF
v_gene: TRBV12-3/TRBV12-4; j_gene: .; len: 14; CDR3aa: CASSSGTGGVEQYF
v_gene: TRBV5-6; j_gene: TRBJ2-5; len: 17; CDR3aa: CASSGSGGAFSQETQYF
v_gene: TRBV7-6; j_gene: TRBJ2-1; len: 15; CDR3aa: CACSLRTAAYNEQFF
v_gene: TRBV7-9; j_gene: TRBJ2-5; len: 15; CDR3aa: CASSWVKGRGETQYF